The text below deals with one T cell receptor beta chain. This beta chain is off target for a library built for alpha chains, so its abundance means little. TCRdb re-called the 5' RACE reads through MiXCR, storing one row per CDR3 protein. The table has around 1,600 distinct CDR3 sequences, 6.5% to 10% seen once. The data derive from a study of spatial heterogeneity in lung cancer. The CDR3 is 14 amino acids. CDR1 SGHTA and CDR2 FQGNSA come from the germline V gene. With 4 bases clipped from V and 5 bases from J, the junction kept 6 bases outside the gene matches. Time point indicated: sample taken at primary tumor resection. Researchers sequenced whole RNA taken from tumor, nontumor lung or frozen PBMC without sorting.

The receptor was derived from a female donor with early-stage non-small cell lung cancer. The sequencing here drew on normal lung tissue next to the tumor, taken at surgery. V is TRBV7-2 and J is TRBJ1-2; TRBD1 agrees at 8 bases. The CDR3 DNA reads as TGTGCCAGCAGCTCGGCGACAGGGGCGTATGGCTACACCTTC. This translates into CASSSATGAYGYTF.